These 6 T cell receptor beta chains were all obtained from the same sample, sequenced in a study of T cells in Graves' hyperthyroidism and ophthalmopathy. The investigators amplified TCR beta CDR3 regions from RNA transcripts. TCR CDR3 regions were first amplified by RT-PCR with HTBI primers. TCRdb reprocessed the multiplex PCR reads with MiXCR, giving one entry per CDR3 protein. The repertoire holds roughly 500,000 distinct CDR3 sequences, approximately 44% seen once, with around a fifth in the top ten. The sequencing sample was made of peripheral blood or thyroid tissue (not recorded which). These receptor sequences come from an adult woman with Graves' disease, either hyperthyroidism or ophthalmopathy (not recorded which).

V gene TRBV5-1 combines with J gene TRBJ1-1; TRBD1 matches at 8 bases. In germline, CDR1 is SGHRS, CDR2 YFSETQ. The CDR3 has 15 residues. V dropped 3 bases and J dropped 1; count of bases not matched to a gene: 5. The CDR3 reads CASSWDRLSNTEAFF. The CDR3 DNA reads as TGCGCCAGCAGCTGGGACAGGTTGTCGAACACTGAAGCTTTCTTT.

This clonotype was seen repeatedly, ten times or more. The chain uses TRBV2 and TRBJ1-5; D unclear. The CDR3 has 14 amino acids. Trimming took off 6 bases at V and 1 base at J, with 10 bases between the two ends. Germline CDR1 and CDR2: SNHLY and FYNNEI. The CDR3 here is CASSATESNQPQHF. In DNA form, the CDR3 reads TGTGCCAGCAGCGCTACAGAGAGCAATCAGCCCCAGCATTTT.

CDR3 bases: TGTGCCAGCAGTCGGTCCCGATCGAACACTGAAGCTTTCTTT. Amino acid sequence: CASSRSRSNTEAFF. This chain uses TRBV6-2 or TRBV6-3 with TRBJ1-1; D uncertain. This CDR3 region has 14 residues. Trimming took 5 bases from V and 1 from J, leaving 11 bases between them. Germline V CDR1 and CDR2: MNHEY, SVGEGT.

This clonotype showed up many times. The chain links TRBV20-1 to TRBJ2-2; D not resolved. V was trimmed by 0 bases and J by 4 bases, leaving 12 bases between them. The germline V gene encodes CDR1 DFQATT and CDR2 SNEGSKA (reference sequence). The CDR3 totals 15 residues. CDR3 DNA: TGCAGTGCTAGAGATTTTATAACGGGCACCGGGGAGCTGTTTTTT. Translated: CSARDFITGTGELFF.

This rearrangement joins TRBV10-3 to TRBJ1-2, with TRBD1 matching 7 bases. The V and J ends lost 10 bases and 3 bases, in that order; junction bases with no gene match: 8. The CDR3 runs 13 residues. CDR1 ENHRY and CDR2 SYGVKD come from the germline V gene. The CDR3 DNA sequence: TGTGCCAGCTCAAAAGGACAGGACTATGGCTACACCTTC. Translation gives CASSKGQDYGYTF.

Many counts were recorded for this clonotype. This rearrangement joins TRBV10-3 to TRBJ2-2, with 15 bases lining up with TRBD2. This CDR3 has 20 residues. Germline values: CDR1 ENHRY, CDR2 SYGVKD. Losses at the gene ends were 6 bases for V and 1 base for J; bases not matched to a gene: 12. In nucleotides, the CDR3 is TGTGCCATCAGCCGCTTACCTGGACTAGCGGGAGGGCGGAACACCGGGGAGCTGTTTTTT. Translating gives CAISRLPGLAGGRNTGELFF.